This TCR beta chain was retrieved from a study of control samples from healthy donors and cancer patients. Using immunoSEQ multiplex PCR, the repertoire was profiled, and TCRdb retains in-frame clones only, with some absent. This table holds 100,000 to 150,000 clones, 85% to 95% found once. There are 15 residues in the CDR3. V dropped 1 base and J dropped 8 bases, with 16 bases sitting between them. Germline assignment: CDR1 LNHDA and CDR2 SQIVND (reference sequence). What was sequenced was PBMCs. The chain uses TRBV19 and TRBJ2-3, with D possibly being TRBD1 (6 bases). The source is a man older than 75 with head and neck cancer. Written as DNA, the CDR3 is TGTGCCAGTAGTATAGCAGGGGATCAGAGGATTACGCAGTATTTT. Protein product: CASSIAGDQRITQYF.